What follows describes a single T cell receptor beta chain. The data belong to a study of blood T cells in healthy people across ages. The CDR3 is 11 residues long. Per germline, CDR1 SEHNR and CDR2 FQNEAQ (reference sequence). V gave up 4 bases and J gave up 7 bases, with 7 bases separating them. PCR was performed a second time for about 7 to 12 cycles using a sample-barcoded 5' primer and a J-beta primer mix. TCRdb reprocessed the 5' RACE reads with MiXCR, giving one entry per CDR3 protein. The data contain 1,300,000 or so distinct CDR3 sequences, around 59% of them singletons. Sequencing input: blood. This TCR came from a man aged 18 to 30 in good health. The V gene is TRBV7-9, the J gene TRBJ2-5; no clear D gene. CDR3 DNA: TGTGCCAGCAGCTCAACCCTGACCCAGTACTTC. Translated: CASSSTLTQYF.